A single sample gave rise to the 7 T cell receptor beta chains below, sequenced in a study of T cell responses to AZD1222 COVID-19 vaccine. Measured with immunoSEQ multiplex PCR; TCRdb has only the in-frame clones, and not every one. This sample has 30,000 to 35,000 clones, with about 80% found just once. The source material was peripheral blood, sampled 28 days after the second AZD1222 dose. The source is an adult who received the AZD1222 COVID-19 vaccine.

This clone was counted once. The chain employs TRBV7-9 and TRBJ2-4, with TRBD2 identical over 10 bases. The germline gives CDR1 SEHNR, CDR2 FQNEAQ (reference sequence). Germline trimming cut 2 bases from V and 9 bases from J; bases unmatched to any gene: 7. The CDR3 consists of 15 residues. The CDR3 region has the DNA TGTGCCAGCAGCTTAAGCGGGGGGGCATCAGGCATTCAGTACTTC. It encodes CASSLSGGASGIQYF.

The rearrangement links TRBV7-9 to TRBJ2-3; 11 bases fit TRBD2. CDR1 is SEHNR and CDR2 is FQNEAQ in the germline V gene (reference sequence). This CDR3 comprises 15 residues. Trimming took 8 bases from V and 4 from J; bases not matched to a gene: 8. Here the CDR3 DNA reads TGTGCCAGCCACTCTTCTAGCGGGGGGTCAGATACGCAGTATTTT. This gives the protein CASHSSSGGSDTQYF.

This chain links TRBV29-1 with TRBJ2-7; 7 positions match TRBD1. The germline V gene has CDR1 SQVTM and CDR2 ANQGSEA. The CDR3 runs to 14 residues. The ends lost 6 bases at V and 2 bases at J; junction bases unmatched: 10. CDR3 region: CSVGDRNNAYEQYF. The CDR3 DNA sequence: TGCAGCGTGGGGGACAGAAATAACGCCTACGAGCAGTACTTC.

There are a few counts of this clone. V usage is TRBV27 and J usage is TRBJ2-1; 7 positions agree with TRBD1. The germline V gene encodes CDR1 MNHEY and CDR2 SMNVEV (reference sequence). The CDR3 is made up of 13 amino acids. V shed 5 bases, J shed 3 bases, and the junction held 1 base outside the gene matches. Here the CDR3 DNA reads TGTGCCAGCAGTAGGACAGGCTACAATGAGCAGTTCTTC. Translated: CASSRTGYNEQFF.

In nucleotides, the CDR3 is TGCGCCAGCAGCCCCATAGGTGGAGATACGCAGTATTTT. Protein: CASSPIGGDTQYF. V usage is TRBV5-1 and J usage is TRBJ2-3; D unclear. V was pared by 4 bases and J by 5 bases, with 11 bases between. Germline loops: CDR1 SGHRS, CDR2 YFSETQ. This CDR3 spans 13 amino acids.

This chain joins TRBV9 and TRBJ1-1; 9 nucleotides match TRBD1. Trimming removed 7 bases from V and 0 bases from J; junction bases left unmatched: 10. The CDR3 is made up of 16 amino acids. Germline lookup yields CDR1 SGDLS and CDR2 YYNGEE. CDR3: CASPGQGSMMNTEAFF. The DNA of the CDR3 is TGTGCCAGCCCGGGACAGGGAAGTATGATGAACACTGAAGCTTTCTTT.

The gene calls are TRBV6-5 and TRBJ1-1; D may be TRBD1 (5 bases). Germline CDR1 MNHEY, CDR2 SVGAGI. The ends were cut back, 5 bases at V and 5 bases at J, with 18 bases in the middle. The CDR3 totals 15 residues. The CDR3 DNA is TGTGCCAGCAGTACCGAAGCGCAGGGACGGACTGAAGCTTTCTTT. Translated, it gives CASSTEAQGRTEAFF.